The sample holds many counts of the clone carrying this TCR beta chain. Its antigen is not identified. Germline V gene lookup returns CDR1 SGHRS and CDR2 YFSETQ. V lost 4 bases and J lost 6; bases outside the gene matches: 6. This CDR3 region has 14 residues. Construction of TCR beta libraries relied on iRepertoire HTBI primers and on Arm-PCR targeting CDR3 regions. TCRdb re-called the multiplex PCR reads with MiXCR, one entry per CDR3 protein. The table lists about 540,000 distinct CDR3 sequences, approximately 15% of them singletons. These data come from a study of regulatory T cells in long-lasting Graves disease. Time point specified: newly diagnosed GD, antithyroid drugs for less than 3 months. From RNA extracted from PBMCs, the TCR library was made. The study's findings and limits: New patients shared approximately 970 public clonotypes, and persistent patients shared more, with about 2,700. Graves' patients with persistent disease showed TCR diversity lower than patients newly diagnosed. Under persistent disease, TRBV28, TRBJ1-2 and TRBJ2-5 were used preferentially.

In addition, the sample was reused for a study of T cells in Graves' hyperthyroidism and ophthalmopathy.

The clonotype comes from a man aged 25-45 years with Graves disease. The chain combines TRBV5-1 with TRBJ1-1; 10 bases fit TRBD1. The source was peripheral blood mononuclear cells (PBMCs), collected at new diagnosis, from a patient treated with antithyroid drugs. The CDR3 reads CASSNGQGVSEAFF. CDR3 in DNA: TGCGCCAGCAGCAATGGACAGGGGGTCTCTGAAGCTTTCTTT.